The 31 T cell receptor beta chains listed next were all sequenced from one sample in a study of yellow fever vaccine responses in identical twins. Each CDR3 protein is one row after TCRdb ran MiXCR on the RT-PCR reads. The top ten hold 5.5% to 8% of the sample, which has about 3,300 distinct CDR3 sequences, about 79% seen once. The material was T cells from blood (PBMCs), unsorted or a sorted subset (not recorded which), obtained before or after yellow fever vaccination (not recorded which). The receptors here all came from a woman aged 18 to 35 who received the yellow fever vaccine.

The rearrangement joins TRBV20-1 to TRBJ2-7; D is ambiguous. V lost 6 bases, J lost 4 bases, and 10 bases lay in between. Germline-derived CDR1 and CDR2 are DFQATT and SNEGSKA (reference sequence). CDR3 length: 11 residues. The CDR3 region is CSAKDGYEQYF. CDR3 DNA: TGCAGTGCAAAGGACGGGTACGAGCAGTACTTC.

The chain has TRBV7-6 and TRBJ1-1, with D perhaps TRBD1 (5 bases). Trimming removed 5 bases from V and 0 bases from J, with 19 bases in between. The CDR3 runs 17 residues. Germline CDR1 is SGHVS and CDR2 is FNYEAQ. The CDR3 region has the DNA TGTGCCAGCAGCGCCCCCCAGGGAGGTGGGATGAACACTGAAGCTTTCTTT. Protein product: CASSAPQGGGMNTEAFF. Complete variable domain (other parts from reference TRBV7-6 and TRBJ1-1): GAGVSQSPRYKVTKRGQDVALRCDPISGHVSLYWYRQALGQGPEFLTYFNYEAQQDKSGLPNDRFSAERPEGSISTLTIQRTEQRDSAMYRCASSAPQGGGMNTEAFFGQGTRLTVV.

This chain links TRBV18 with TRBJ2-5, with D possibly being TRBD1 (5 bases). This CDR3 is 14 amino acids long. Trimming stripped 1 base from V and 5 bases from J, with 11 bases between. CDR1 and CDR2 from the germline V gene are KGHSH and LQKENI. In DNA, the CDR3 is TGTGCCAGCTCACCACGACAGAATAGTGAGACCCAGTACTTC. It translates to CASSPRQNSETQYF.

This sequence joins TRBV29-1 and TRBJ2-7; D call uncertain. The V end lost 2 bases, the J end lost 4 bases, and 9 bases lay between the germline ends. This CDR3 has 12 residues. Germline CDR1 is SQVTM and CDR2 is ANQGSEA. DNA of the CDR3: TGCAGCGTTGAAATGGGTGGATACGAGCAGTACTTC. This translates into CSVEMGGYEQYF.

The CDR3: CASRAPDQETQYF. The DNA of the CDR3 is TGTGCCAGCAGGGCCCCGGACCAAGAGACCCAGTACTTC. This chain links TRBV13 with TRBJ2-5; D ambiguous. CDR1 and CDR2 from the germline V gene are PRHDT and FYEKMQ (reference sequence). Trimming shortened V by 6 bases and J by 0 bases, and 8 bases separated the two germline ends. The CDR3 extends over 13 amino acids.

V and J are TRBV5-4 and TRBJ2-4; TRBD2 aligns across 8 bases. The CDR3 is made up of 16 amino acids. The J segment lost 2 bases and the V segment lost 1 base, leaving 5 bases of the junction unmatched. CDR1 and CDR2 from the germline V gene are SGHNT and YYREEE (reference sequence). This CDR3 reads CASSLKRERTKNIQYF. The CDR3 DNA is TGTGCCAGCAGCTTGAAGCGGGAGCGAACCAAAAACATTCAGTACTTC.

This sequence joins TRBV15 and TRBJ2-5; D remains ambiguous. Germline V gene lookup returns CDR1 LNHNV and CDR2 YYDKDF (reference sequence). V lost 5 bases and J 5 bases, leaving 12 bases between the germline ends. CDR3 size: 13 residues. CDR3 bases: TGTGCCACCAGCGGTCTAGTGAGCGAGACCCAGTACTTC. This translates into CATSGLVSETQYF. Based on the CDR3 plus reference TRBV15 and TRBJ2-5, the full variable domain is DAMVIQNPRYQVTQFGKPVTLSCSQTLNHNVMYWYQQKSSQAPKLLFHYYDKDFNNEADTPDNFQSRRPNTSFCFLDIRSPGLGDTAMYLCATSGLVSETQYFGPGTRLLVL.

The J gene is TRBJ1-1, the V gene TRBV11-1, with 10 bases lining up with TRBD1. This CDR3 is built from 17 residues. The junction had 10 bases not matched to a gene; V was cut back by 2 bases and J by 4 bases. Germline V gene lookup returns CDR1 SGHAT and CDR2 FQDESV (reference sequence). In DNA form, the CDR3 reads TGTGCCAGCAGCTTACCAGGTATTGGGACAGGGGTCACTGAAGCTTTCTTT. This encodes CASSLPGIGTGVTEAFF.

The chain uses TRBV19 and TRBJ2-3; tentatively, D is TRBD2 (6 bases). V lost 1 base and J lost 6, with 11 bases in between. Germline V gene sequence: CDR1 LNHDA, CDR2 SQIVND (reference sequence). This CDR3 comprises 14 residues. CDR3 sequence: CASSIAGGLDTQYF. DNA of the CDR3: TGTGCCAGTAGTATAGCCGGAGGGCTCGATACGCAGTATTTT. Full variable domain (rest looked up from reference TRBV19 and TRBJ2-3): DGGITQSPKYLFRKEGQNVTLSCEQNLNHDAMYWYRQDPGQGLRLIYYSQIVNDFQKGDIAEGYSVSREKKESFPLTVTSAQKNPTAFYLCASSIAGGLDTQYFGPGTRLTVL.

This clonotype was seen once. This chain connects TRBV24-1 to TRBJ2-1; TRBD1 might be the D (5 bases). CDR1 KGHDR and CDR2 SFDVKD come from the germline V gene. This CDR3 is 13 amino acids long. V lost 6 bases, J lost 3 bases, and 8 bases lay in between. The CDR3 DNA sequence: TGTGCCACCAGTCACGACAGCTACAATGAGCAGTTCTTC. Protein product: CATSHDSYNEQFF.

V usage is TRBV4-2 and J usage is TRBJ1-1, with a tentative D call TRBD1 (5 bases). Germline-derived CDR1 and CDR2 are LGHNA and YNFKEQ. The V gene lost 0 bases and the J gene lost 4 bases, with 15 bases spanning the gap. The CDR3 covers 16 residues. CDR3 DNA sequence: TGTGCCAGCAGCCAAGAGGAAGGGGCGGGCCCCACTGAAGCTTTCTTT. Protein product: CASSQEEGAGPTEAFF.

The chain combines TRBV6-5 with TRBJ2-5; 8 nucleotides line up with TRBD1. Germline V gene lookup returns CDR1 MNHEY and CDR2 SVGAGI. Trimming removed 2 bases from V and 9 bases from J; junction bases left unmatched: 11. CDR3 size: 15 residues. The DNA for the CDR3 is TGTGCCAGCAGTTACACGACAGGGGTCAACTATGCCCAGTACTTC. Its translation is CASSYTTGVNYAQYF.

The chain carries TRBV20-1 and TRBJ2-1; either TRBD1 or TRBD2 may fit D (5 bases each). The CDR3 totals 14 residues. CDR1 and CDR2 from the germline V gene are DFQATT and SNEGSKA (reference sequence). V was shortened by 4 bases and J by 4 bases, with 14 bases between the two germline ends. The CDR3 DNA sequence: TGCAGTGCTAACGAAGGGACGGATTACAATGAGCAGTTCTTC. It specifies CSANEGTDYNEQFF.

This clonotype has a handful of counts. The rearrangement links TRBV27 to TRBJ2-1; D possibly corresponds to TRBD1 (5 bases). The CDR3 loop spans 15 amino acids. V was pared by 6 bases and J by 5 bases, with 17 bases between. CDR1 and CDR2 from the germline V gene are MNHEY and SMNVEV (reference sequence). The CDR3 spells CASRPLLDRNNEQFF. Written as DNA, the CDR3 is TGTGCCAGCAGACCGCTTCTTGACAGAAACAATGAGCAGTTCTTC.

CDR3 region: CASSLDLNTGELFF. The CDR3 DNA is TGTGCCAGCAGCCTGGACCTTAACACCGGGGAGCTGTTTTTT. The rearrangement joins TRBV7-3 to TRBJ2-2; D gene unclear. The germline V and J ends were trimmed by 5 bases and 2 bases, with 9 bases remaining between them. This CDR3 is built from 14 residues. Per the germline V gene, CDR1 is SGHTA and CDR2 is FQGTGA.

The rearrangement links TRBV29-1 to TRBJ2-1, with D unresolved. V lost 6 bases and J lost 9, with 12 bases in between. The germline V gene has CDR1 SQVTM and CDR2 ANQGSEA. The CDR3 contains 11 residues. The CDR3 DNA sequence: TGCAGCGTCTCTGGACCGGGTGAGCAGTTCTTC. Translating it yields CSVSGPGEQFF.

The gene calls are TRBV7-6 and TRBJ2-2, with 7 bases aligning to TRBD2. V shed 5 bases and J 4 bases; nucleotides not matched to a gene: 10. Per the germline V gene, CDR1 is SGHVS and CDR2 is FNYEAQ. There are 16 residues in the CDR3. CDR3 sequence: CASSLRTSSTTGELFF. In nucleotides, the CDR3 is TGTGCCAGCAGCCTCCGGACTAGTTCGACCACCGGGGAGCTGTTTTTT.

The V gene is TRBV29-1, the J gene TRBJ1-1; D call uncertain. The CDR3 loop spans 14 amino acids. CDR1 and CDR2 from the germline V gene are SQVTM and ANQGSEA. V was clipped by 2 bases and J by 0 bases, with 10 bases between them. CDR3 nucleotide sequence: TGCAGCGTTGAACGTGAAAGCCTGAACACTGAAGCTTTCTTT. It yields the protein CSVERESLNTEAFF.

The chain couples TRBV29-1 to TRBJ2-7; the D gene could be TRBD1 or TRBD2 (5 bases each). The CDR3 runs 12 residues. Germline loops: CDR1 SQVTM, CDR2 ANQGSEA. Trimming took off 6 bases at V and 2 bases at J, with 11 bases between the two ends. The CDR3: CSVRDGPYEQYF. The CDR3 bases are TGCAGCGTGAGGGACGGTCCCTACGAGCAGTACTTC.

The chain carries TRBV11-3 and TRBJ2-7; D is unclear. The CDR3 is 16 amino acids. V gave up 5 bases and J gave up 3 bases, with 20 bases separating them. Germline CDR1 and CDR2: SGHNT and YENEEA. CDR3 nucleotides: TGTGCCAGCAGCGCCGACACGGAATTGGGGTTCTACGAGCAGTACTTC. As protein: CASSADTELGFYEQYF.

This clonotype appeared once. The rearrangement uses TRBV20-1 and TRBJ2-7, with 7 positions matching TRBD1. CDR3 length: 13 residues. V lost 4 bases, J lost 0 bases, and 3 bases stayed unmatched. Germline V lookup: CDR1 DFQATT, CDR2 SNEGSKA (reference sequence). Here the CDR3 reads CSATRQGSYEQYF. The DNA for the CDR3 is TGCAGTGCTACGCGACAGGGCTCCTACGAGCAGTACTTC.

The table lists this clonotype with a few counts. The chain carries TRBV12-3 or TRBV12-4 and TRBJ2-1, with 8 bases fitting TRBD2. CDR3 length equals 14 residues. After removal of 5 bases from V and 6 bases from J, the junction contained 6 bases not matched to a gene. The chain's CDR3 is CASSLRTSSNEQFF. CDR3 in DNA: TGTGCCAGCAGTCTACGGACTAGCAGCAATGAGCAGTTCTTC.

The chain has TRBV2 and TRBJ2-7, with D perhaps given as TRBD1 or TRBD2 (5 bases each). The CDR3 is 11 amino acids. Deletions cut 6 bases from V and 6 bases from J, with 9 bases between. Germline V gives CDR1 SNHLY, CDR2 FYNNEI. DNA of the CDR3: TGTGCCAGCAGGTCGGGGCGCGAGCAGTACTTC. Translated, it gives CASRSGREQYF.

In this sample, this clonotype turned up once. This chain links TRBV23-1 with TRBJ2-2; no definite D call. TRBV23-1 is given ORF status, its function remaining uncertain. V was pared by 1 base and J by 2 bases, with 14 bases between. The CDR3 loop spans 17 amino acids. CDR3 sequence: CASSQCGYAVNTGELFF. CDR3 DNA sequence: TGCGCCAGCAGTCAATGTGGATATGCGGTTAACACCGGGGAGCTGTTTTTT.

The rearrangement joins TRBV7-6 to TRBJ2-2; 11 nucleotides agree with TRBD2. This CDR3 comprises 14 residues. J lost 4 bases, V lost 7 bases, and 2 bases had no gene match. Germline V gene data show CDR1 as SGHVS and CDR2 as FNYEAQ. The CDR3 here is CASTLAGGTGELFF. The CDR3 DNA sequence: TGTGCCAGCACCCTAGCGGGGGGCACCGGGGAGCTGTTTTTT.

The V gene is TRBV4-3, the J gene TRBJ1-1, with 7 bases identical to TRBD1. This CDR3 has 14 amino acids. Germline V gene data show CDR1 as LGHNA and CDR2 as YSLEER. Trimming at V came to 2 bases and at J to 3 bases, leaving 3 bases not matched to a gene. The CDR3 DNA reads TGCGCCAGCAGCCAACAGGGGGGGGACACTGAAGCTTTCTTT. Protein sequence: CASSQQGGDTEAFF.

The chain is built from TRBV29-1 and TRBJ2-1; D is unclear. Between the trimmed V and J ends, which lost 3 bases and 6 bases, there was a span of 6 bases. The CDR3 runs 11 residues. Germline values: CDR1 SQVTM, CDR2 ANQGSEA. CDR3 sequence: CSVEVGNEQFF. The CDR3 coding sequence is TGCAGCGTTGAGGTGGGCAATGAGCAGTTCTTC.

The chain joins TRBV7-9 to TRBJ2-1; the D gene is possibly TRBD2 (5 bases). The CDR3 consists of 15 residues. Looked up from germline, CDR1 is SEHNR and CDR2 is FQNEAQ (reference sequence). The V gene lost 3 bases and the J gene lost 9 bases, with 18 bases spanning the gap. The CDR3 loop reads CASSFLSGTPLEQFF. The CDR3 DNA reads TGTGCCAGCAGCTTTTTATCGGGAACCCCACTTGAGCAGTTCTTC. Supplemented by reference TRBV7-9 and TRBJ2-1, the full variable domain reads DTGVSQNPRHKITKRGQNVTFRCDPISEHNRLYWYRQTLGQGPEFLTYFQNEAQLEKSRLLSDRFSAERPKGSFSTLEIQRTEQGDSAMYLCASSFLSGTPLEQFFGPGTRLTVL.

The rearrangement joins TRBV29-1 to TRBJ2-7; weak D call: TRBD1 (6 bases). Germline V gene lookup returns CDR1 SQVTM and CDR2 ANQGSEA. Trimming left V 3 bases short and J 2 bases short, with 14 bases between. The CDR3 consists of 14 residues. Here the CDR3 DNA reads TGCAGCGTTGAGGCGGTGCACAGGGCCTACGAGCAGTACTTC. Its translation is CSVEAVHRAYEQYF.

V gene TRBV23-1 combines with J gene TRBJ2-3, with D possibly TRBD1 on 6 matching bases. TRBV23-1 is an ORF, with its function uncertain. The CDR3 runs to 15 residues. Trimming pared 0 bases from V and 4 bases from J, leaving 11 bases between. DNA of the CDR3: TGCGCCAGCAGTCAATCCGAGGGGGAAGCAGATACGCAGTATTTT. This encodes CASSQSEGEADTQYF.

The chain employs TRBV28 and TRBJ1-2; D is perhaps TRBD1 (5 bases). This CDR3 has 11 amino acids. The germline gives CDR1 MDHEN, CDR2 SYDVKM. The V end lost 8 bases, the J end lost 8 bases, and 12 bases lay between the germline ends. The CDR3 sequence: CASYGGYGYTF. The CDR3, as DNA: TGTGCCAGCTATGGGGGTTACGGCTACACCTTC.